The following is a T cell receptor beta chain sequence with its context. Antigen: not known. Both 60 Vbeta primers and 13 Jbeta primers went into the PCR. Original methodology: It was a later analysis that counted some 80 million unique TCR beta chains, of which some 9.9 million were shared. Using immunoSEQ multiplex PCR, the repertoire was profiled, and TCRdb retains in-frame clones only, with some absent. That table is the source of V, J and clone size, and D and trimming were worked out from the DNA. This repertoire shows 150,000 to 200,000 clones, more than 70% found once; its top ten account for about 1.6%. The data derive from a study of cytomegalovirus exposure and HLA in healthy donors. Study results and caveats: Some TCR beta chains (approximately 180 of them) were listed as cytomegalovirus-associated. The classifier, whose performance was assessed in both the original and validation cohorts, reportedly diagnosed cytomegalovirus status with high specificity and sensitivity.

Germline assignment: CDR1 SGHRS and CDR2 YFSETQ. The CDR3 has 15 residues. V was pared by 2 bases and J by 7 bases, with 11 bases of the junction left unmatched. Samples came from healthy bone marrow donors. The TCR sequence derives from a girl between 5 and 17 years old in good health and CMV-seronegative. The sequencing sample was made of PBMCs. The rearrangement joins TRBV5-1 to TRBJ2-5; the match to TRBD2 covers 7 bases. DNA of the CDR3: TGCGCCAGCAGCTTCGGTCTAGCGGCGCGAGGGACCCAGTACTTC. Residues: CASSFGLAARGTQYF.